This T cell receptor (beta chain) is drawn from a study of blood T cell repertoires in COVID-19 (dated by TCRdb to the early 2020s). The study in broad terms: Samples from collaborators originated in the United States, Italy and Spain and spanned both the acute and convalescent phases of COVID-19. The prospective study material was composed of cDNA or gDNA derived from T cells, B-cell-depleted T cells, or PBMCs. Deeply sampled blood TCRbeta repertoires from subjects exposed to, actively infected with, or recovered from COVID-19 were included in the dataset. The repertoires were released in a freely available public database intended as a resource for research on the immune response to SARS-CoV-2. The samples were drawn from the first 160 participants of the ongoing ImmuneRACE study and from under 1,500 subjects provided by 6 global collaborators. Nearly every sample came with metadata listing a de-identified subject ID, COVID-19 status, age in years and sex. Where available, HLA class I and class II types were obtained from metadata supplied by the sample provider rather than from assay-based typing. Study-wide findings and limitations: How much clinical and demographic metadata was included differed by source and by participant, and the metadata was provided uncurated.

The germline V and J ends show losses of 2 bases and 3 bases respectively, and no gene match explains 14 bases of the junction. Including the terminal cysteine and phenylalanine, the CDR3 comprises 19 residues. The sequence is cut down to CDR3 DNA, 57 bases in frame from base 1. As encoded in the germline V gene, CDR1 is SGHVS while CDR2 is FQNEAQ. TCRbeta CDR3 regions were amplified from genomic DNA by means of the immunoSEQ Assay, a bias-controlled multiplex PCR. In the source study's methods: Nucleated cell counts per sample were estimated from amplification of reference gene primers within the assay. To quantify the absolute abundance of each unique TCRbeta CDR3 rearrangement, sequence reads were collapsed and filtered. For each sample, productive Simpson clonality was calculated as the square root of Simpson's diversity index across productive rearrangements. TCRdb obtained this table from immuneACCESS and retained in-frame rearrangements with V and J assigned. These tables miss some clones; where compared with another copy, unresolved V genes account for less than half of the shortfall, and the remainder is unexplained. D and trimming come from the DNA, and the V and J calls and clone size come from that table. The sample yields 240,000 or so clones; roughly 88% were counted once. The top ten clonotypes cover 12% of the sample.

The collaborating institutions used their own protocols to collect whole blood in K2EDTA tubes. For TCRbeta analysis, collaborator samples were shipped as frozen whole blood, as isolated PBMCs, or as DNA extracted from either sample type. Of note for this clone: Its antigen is currently not known. The input lacks base qualities; no much larger clone sits a single base away.

The chain employs TRBV7-8 and TRBJ2-3, and 10 junction bases match TRBD1. The sequence came from a man aged 80 or over with acute or convalescent COVID-19. Sequencing input: peripheral blood. The nucleotide sequence is given as TGTGCCAGCAGCTTATACTCCATCGAGGGACAGGGGTGGACAGATACGCAGTATTTT. Protein translation: CASSLYSIEGQGWTDTQYF. The full variable domain, with segments outside the CDR3 supplied by the reference TRBV7-8 and TRBJ2-3 proteins, appears as GAGVSQSPRYKVAKRGQDVALRCDPISGHVSLFWYQQALGQGPEFLTYFQNEAQLDKSGLPSDRFFAERPEGSVSTLKIQRTQQEDSAVYLCASSLYSIEGQGWTDTQYFGPGTRLTVL.